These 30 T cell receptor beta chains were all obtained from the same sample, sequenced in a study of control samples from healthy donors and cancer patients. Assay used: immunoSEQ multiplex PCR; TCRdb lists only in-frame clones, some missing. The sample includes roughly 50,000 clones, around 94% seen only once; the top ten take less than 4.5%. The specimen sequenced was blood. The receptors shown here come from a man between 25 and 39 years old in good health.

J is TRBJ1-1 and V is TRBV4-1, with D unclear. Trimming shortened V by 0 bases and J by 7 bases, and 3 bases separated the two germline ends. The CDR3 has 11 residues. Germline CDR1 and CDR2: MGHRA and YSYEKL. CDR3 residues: CASSQDGEAFF. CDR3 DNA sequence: TGCGCCAGCAGCCAAGATGGTGAAGCTTTCTTT.

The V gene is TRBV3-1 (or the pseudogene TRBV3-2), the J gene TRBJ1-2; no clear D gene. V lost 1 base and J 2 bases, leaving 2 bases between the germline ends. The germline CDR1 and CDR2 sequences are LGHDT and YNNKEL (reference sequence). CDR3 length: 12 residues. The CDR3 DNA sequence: TGTGCCAGCAGCCAAGCGAACTATGGCTACACCTTC. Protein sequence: CASSQANYGYTF.

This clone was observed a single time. The CDR3 reads CASSLSLGDYEQYF. CDR3 nucleotides: TGTGCCAGCAGCCTGTCCCTTGGGGACTACGAGCAGTACTTC. The chain uses TRBV6-5 and TRBJ2-7; D is ambiguous. The CDR3 is 14 residues long. Germline V gene data show CDR1 as MNHEY and CDR2 as SVGAGI. The V end lost 6 bases, the J end lost 3 bases, and 15 bases lay between the germline ends.

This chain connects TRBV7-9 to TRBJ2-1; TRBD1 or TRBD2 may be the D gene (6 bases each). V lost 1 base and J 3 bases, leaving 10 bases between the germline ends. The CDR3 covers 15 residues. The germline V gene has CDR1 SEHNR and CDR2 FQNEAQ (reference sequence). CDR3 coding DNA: TGTGCCAGCAGCTTAGAGGAGGGGGGCTACAATGAGCAGTTCTTC. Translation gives CASSLEEGGYNEQFF.

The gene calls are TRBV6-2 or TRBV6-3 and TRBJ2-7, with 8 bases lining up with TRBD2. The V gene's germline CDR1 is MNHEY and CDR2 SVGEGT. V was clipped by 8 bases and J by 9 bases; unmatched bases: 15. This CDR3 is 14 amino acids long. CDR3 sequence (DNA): TGTGCCAGCCGCCGGGGACTAGGGCTTACGGGGCAGTACTTC. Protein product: CASRRGLGLTGQYF.

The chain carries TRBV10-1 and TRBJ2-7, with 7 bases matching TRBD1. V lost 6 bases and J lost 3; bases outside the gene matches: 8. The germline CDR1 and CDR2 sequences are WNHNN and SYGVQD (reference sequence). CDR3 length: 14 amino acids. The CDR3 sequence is CASRAYRGLYEQYF. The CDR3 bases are TGCGCCAGCAGAGCCTACAGGGGCCTCTACGAGCAGTACTTC.

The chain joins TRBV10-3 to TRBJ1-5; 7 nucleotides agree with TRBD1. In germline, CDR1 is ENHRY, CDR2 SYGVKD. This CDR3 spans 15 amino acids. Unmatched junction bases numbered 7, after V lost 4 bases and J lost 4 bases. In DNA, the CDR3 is TGTGCCATCAGTGGAACAGGGGTACCTAATCAGCCCCAGCATTTT. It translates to CAISGTGVPNQPQHF.

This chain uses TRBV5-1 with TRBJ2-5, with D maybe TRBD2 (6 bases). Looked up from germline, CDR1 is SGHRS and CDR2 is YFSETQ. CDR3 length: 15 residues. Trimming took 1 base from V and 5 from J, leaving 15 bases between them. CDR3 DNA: TGCGCCAGCAGCTTGTTTCGGGGGAGTGAGGAGACCCAGTACTTC. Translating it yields CASSLFRGSEETQYF.

The CDR3 DNA is TGCGCCAGCAGTGCTGGGACAGGGGGCGCGTGGTGGACTCAGCCCCAGCATTTT. Its protein is CASSAGTGGAWWTQPQHF. V gene TRBV10-2 combines with J gene TRBJ1-5; 12 bases are a match to TRBD1. This CDR3 comprises 18 residues. Germline CDR1 and CDR2: WSHSY and SAAADI. V lost 4 bases and J lost 6; bases outside the gene matches: 13.

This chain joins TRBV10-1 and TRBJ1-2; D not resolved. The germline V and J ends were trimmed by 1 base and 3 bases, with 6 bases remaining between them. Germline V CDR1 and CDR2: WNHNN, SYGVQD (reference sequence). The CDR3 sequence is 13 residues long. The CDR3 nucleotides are TGCGCCAGCAGTGAGTTAAGGGACTATGGCTACACCTTC. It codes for CASSELRDYGYTF.

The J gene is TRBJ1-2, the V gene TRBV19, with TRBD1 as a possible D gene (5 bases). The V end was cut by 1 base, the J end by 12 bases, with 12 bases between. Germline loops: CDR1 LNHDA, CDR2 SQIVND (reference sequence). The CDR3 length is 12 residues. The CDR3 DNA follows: TGTGCCAGTAGTATAGCCCAGGGACGTAACACCTTC. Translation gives CASSIAQGRNTF.

In DNA, the CDR3 is TGTGCCAGCAGTGACCCTCGCGGGGGGCGGAATGGAAACACCATATATTTT. It codes for CASSDPRGGRNGNTIYF. The rearrangement links TRBV2 to TRBJ1-3; a possible D gene is TRBD1 (6 bases). The V and J ends lost 3 bases and 3 bases respectively, with 18 bases between them. CDR1 is SNHLY, CDR2 FYNNEI, per germline. The CDR3 totals 17 residues.

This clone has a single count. In DNA, the CDR3 is TGCGCCAGCAGTGAGTCGACGTACGAGCAGTACTTC. Its translation: CASSESTYEQYF. The chain recombines TRBV10-1 with TRBJ2-7; D remains unclear. CDR3 length: 12 residues. Trimming took off 0 bases at V and 4 bases at J, with 4 bases between the two ends. Per germline, CDR1 WNHNN and CDR2 SYGVQD (reference sequence).

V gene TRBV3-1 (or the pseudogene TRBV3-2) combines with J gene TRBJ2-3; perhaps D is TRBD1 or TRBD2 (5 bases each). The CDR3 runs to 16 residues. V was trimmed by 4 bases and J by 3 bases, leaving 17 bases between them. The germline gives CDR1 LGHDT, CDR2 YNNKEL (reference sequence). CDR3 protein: CASSLRGPGTTDTQYF. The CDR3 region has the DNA TGTGCCAGCAGCCTCCGGGGCCCGGGGACGACAGATACGCAGTATTTT.

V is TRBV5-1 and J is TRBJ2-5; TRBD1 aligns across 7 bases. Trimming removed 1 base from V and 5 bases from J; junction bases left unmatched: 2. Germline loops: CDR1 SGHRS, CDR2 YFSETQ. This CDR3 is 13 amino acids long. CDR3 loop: CASSLTGEETQYF. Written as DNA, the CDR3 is TGCGCCAGCAGCTTGACAGGGGAGGAGACCCAGTACTTC. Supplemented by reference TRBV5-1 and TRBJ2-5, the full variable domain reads KAGVTQTPRYLIKTRGQQVTLSCSPISGHRSVSWYQQTPGQGLQFLFEYFSETQRNKGNFPGRFSGRQFSNSRSEMNVSTLELGDSALYLCASSLTGEETQYFGPGTRLLVL.

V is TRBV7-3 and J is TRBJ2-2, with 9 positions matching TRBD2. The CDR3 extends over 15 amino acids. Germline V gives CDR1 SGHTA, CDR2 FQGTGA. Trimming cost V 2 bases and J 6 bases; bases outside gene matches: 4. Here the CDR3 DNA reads TGTGCCAGCAGCTTAGGCGGGGGGGCCGCCGGGGAGCTGTTTTTT. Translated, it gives CASSLGGGAAGELFF. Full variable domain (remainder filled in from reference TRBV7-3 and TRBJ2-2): GAGVSQTPSNKVTEKGKYVELRCDPISGHTALYWYRQSLGQGPEFLIYFQGTGAADDSGLPNDRFFAVRPEGSVSTLKIQRTERGDSAVYLCASSLGGGAAGELFFGEGSRLTVL.

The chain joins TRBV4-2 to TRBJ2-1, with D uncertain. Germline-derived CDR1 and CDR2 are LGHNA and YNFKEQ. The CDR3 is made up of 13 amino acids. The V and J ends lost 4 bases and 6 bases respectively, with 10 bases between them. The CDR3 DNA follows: TGTGCCAGCAGCCCTCGACTCACCAATGAGCAGTTCTTC. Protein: CASSPRLTNEQFF.

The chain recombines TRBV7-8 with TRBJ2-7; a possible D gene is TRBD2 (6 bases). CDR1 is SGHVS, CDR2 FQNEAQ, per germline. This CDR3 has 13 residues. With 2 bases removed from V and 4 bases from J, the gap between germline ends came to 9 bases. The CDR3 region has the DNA TGTGCCAGCAGCTTATCAGGGACTTACGAGCAGTACTTC. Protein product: CASSLSGTYEQYF.

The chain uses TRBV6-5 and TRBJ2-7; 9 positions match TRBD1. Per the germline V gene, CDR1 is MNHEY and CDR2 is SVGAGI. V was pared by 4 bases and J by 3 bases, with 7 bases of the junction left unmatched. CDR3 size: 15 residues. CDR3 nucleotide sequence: TGTGCCAGCAGTTCCGCGGGACAGGGTCTCTACGAGCAGTACTTC. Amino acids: CASSSAGQGLYEQYF.

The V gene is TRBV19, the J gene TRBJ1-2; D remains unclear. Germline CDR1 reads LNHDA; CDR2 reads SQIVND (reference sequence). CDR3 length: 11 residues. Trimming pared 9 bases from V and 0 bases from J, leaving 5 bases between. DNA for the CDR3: TGTGCCAGCAGCGCTAACTATGGCTACACCTTC. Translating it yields CASSANYGYTF.

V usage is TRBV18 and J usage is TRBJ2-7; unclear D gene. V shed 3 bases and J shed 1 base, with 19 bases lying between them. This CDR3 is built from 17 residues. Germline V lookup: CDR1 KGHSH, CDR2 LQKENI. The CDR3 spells CASSPGETYPKSYEQYF. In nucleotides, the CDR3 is TGTGCCAGCTCACCTGGCGAGACCTACCCTAAATCCTACGAGCAGTACTTC.

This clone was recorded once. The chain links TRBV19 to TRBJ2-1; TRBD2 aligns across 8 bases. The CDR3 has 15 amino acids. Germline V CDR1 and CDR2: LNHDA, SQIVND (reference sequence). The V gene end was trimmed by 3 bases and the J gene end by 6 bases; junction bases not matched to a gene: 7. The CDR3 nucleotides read TGTGCCAGTAGTATCTCGGGAGGGCCATTCAATGAGCAGTTCTTC. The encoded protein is CASSISGGPFNEQFF.

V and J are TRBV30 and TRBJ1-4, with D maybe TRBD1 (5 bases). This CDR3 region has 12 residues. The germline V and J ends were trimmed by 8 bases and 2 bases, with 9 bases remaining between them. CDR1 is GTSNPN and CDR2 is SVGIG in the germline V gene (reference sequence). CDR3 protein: CAVPGTNEKLFF. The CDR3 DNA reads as TGTGCCGTGCCAGGGACTAATGAAAAACTGTTTTTT.

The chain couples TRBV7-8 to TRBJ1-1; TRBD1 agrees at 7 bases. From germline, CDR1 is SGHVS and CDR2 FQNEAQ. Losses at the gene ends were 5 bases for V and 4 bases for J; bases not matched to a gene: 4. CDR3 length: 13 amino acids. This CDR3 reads CASSQTGTTEAFF. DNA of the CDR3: TGTGCCAGCAGCCAGACAGGGACCACTGAAGCTTTCTTT.

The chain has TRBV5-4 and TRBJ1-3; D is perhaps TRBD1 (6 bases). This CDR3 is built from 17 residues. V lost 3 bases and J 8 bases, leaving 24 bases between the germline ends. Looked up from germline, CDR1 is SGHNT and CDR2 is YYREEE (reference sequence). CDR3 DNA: TGTGCCAGCAGCTACGCCTTCCCGGGGGGCTATAAGGACACCATATATTTT. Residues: CASSYAFPGGYKDTIYF.

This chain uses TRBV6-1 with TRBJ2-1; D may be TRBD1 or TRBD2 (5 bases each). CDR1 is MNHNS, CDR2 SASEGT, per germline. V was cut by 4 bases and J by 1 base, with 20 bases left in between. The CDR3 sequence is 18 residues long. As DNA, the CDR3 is TGTGCCAGCAGTGCCTCCTCCGGGGCCGCCAGGTCCTACAATGAGCAGTTCTTC. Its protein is CASSASSGAARSYNEQFF.

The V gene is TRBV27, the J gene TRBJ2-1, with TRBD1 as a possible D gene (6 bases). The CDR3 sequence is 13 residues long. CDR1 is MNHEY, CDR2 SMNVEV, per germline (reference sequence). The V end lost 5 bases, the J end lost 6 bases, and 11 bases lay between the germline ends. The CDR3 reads CASSRTASNEQFF. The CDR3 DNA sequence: TGTGCCAGCAGTCGGACAGCCTCCAATGAGCAGTTCTTC.

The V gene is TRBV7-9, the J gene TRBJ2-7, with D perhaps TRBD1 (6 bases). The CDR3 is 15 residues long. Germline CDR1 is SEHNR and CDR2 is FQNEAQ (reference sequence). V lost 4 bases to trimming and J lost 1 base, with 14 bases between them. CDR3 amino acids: CASSSGRGKSYEQYF. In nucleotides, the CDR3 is TGTGCCAGCAGCTCAGGAAGGGGGAAATCCTACGAGCAGTACTTC.

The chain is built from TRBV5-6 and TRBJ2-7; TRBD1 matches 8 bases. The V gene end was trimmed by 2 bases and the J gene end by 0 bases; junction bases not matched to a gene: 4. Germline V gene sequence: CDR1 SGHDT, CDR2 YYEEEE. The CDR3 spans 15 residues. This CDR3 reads CASSFSDRVSYEQYF. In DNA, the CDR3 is TGTGCCAGCAGCTTCTCGGACAGGGTCTCCTACGAGCAGTACTTC.

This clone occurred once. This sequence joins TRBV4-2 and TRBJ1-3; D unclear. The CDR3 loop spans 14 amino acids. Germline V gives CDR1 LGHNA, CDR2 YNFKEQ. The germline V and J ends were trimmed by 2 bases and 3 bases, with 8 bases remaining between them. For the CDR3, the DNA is TGTGCCAGCAGCCAAACAGTTCTTGGAAACACCATATATTTT. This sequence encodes CASSQTVLGNTIYF.